This entry lists 21 T cell receptor beta chains sequenced from one sample in a study of human T cells and chemical hapten exposure. TCRdb passed the RACE reads through MiXCR, listing each CDR3 protein once. This table holds under 130,000 distinct CDR3 sequences, 9.5% to 12% found once. Time point: patch test 1, 2 weeks after DPC sensitization. The treatment was: therapeutic diphenylcyclopropenone sensitization with weekly scalp DPC. The source was whole blood, collected in connection with sensitization to the hapten diphenylcyclopropenone (DPC). These TCRs come from a woman between 35 and 50 years old with alopecia areata. Some clones in this sample may be carry-over from other donors' samples.

This rearrangement joins TRBV12-2 to TRBJ2-5. TRBV12-2 is deemed a pseudogene. There are 8 residues in the CDR3. The CDR3 DNA sequence: TGTGCAAGTCGCCTTCATTCCTTC. As protein: CASRLHSF.

This clonotype appeared many times. The chain combines TRBV5-4 with TRBJ2-7, with 9 nucleotides matching TRBD2. Germline CDR1 SGHNT, CDR2 YYREEE (reference sequence). With V trimmed by 1 base and J by 3 bases, 5 bases remained unmatched. The CDR3 totals 15 residues. The CDR3 region has the DNA TGTGCCAGCAGCTTGATAGCGGGGGTCGGCTACGAGCAGTACTTC. This gives the protein CASSLIAGVGYEQYF.

This clonotype occurred many times. The chain has TRBV6-4 and TRBJ2-1; 7 bases are shared with TRBD2. V gave up 8 bases and J gave up 0 bases; unmatched junction bases: 13. The germline V gene has CDR1 MRHNA and CDR2 SNTAGT. The CDR3 loop spans 17 amino acids. CDR3: CASSPGPAGSSYNEQFF. Here the CDR3 DNA reads TGTGCCAGCTCCCCGGGCCCAGCGGGGAGCTCCTACAATGAGCAGTTCTTC.

This clonotype was seen repeatedly, ten times or more. CDR3 amino acids: CSVEDGLAGSHETQYF. CDR3 bases: TGCAGCGTTGAAGATGGTCTAGCGGGGTCTCACGAAACGCAGTATTTT. The V and J genes are TRBV29-1 and TRBJ2-3, with TRBD2 identical over 9 bases. The CDR3 spans 16 residues. V lost 0 bases and J lost 9; bases outside the gene matches: 13. Germline CDR1 and CDR2: SQVTM and ANQGSEA.

This clonotype was recorded at least ten times. The chain carries TRBV12-3 or TRBV12-4 and TRBJ1-2; no clear D. This CDR3 is built from 15 residues. V dropped 5 bases and J dropped 0 bases, with 13 bases sitting between them. CDR3 sequence (DNA): TGTGCCAGCAGTCCAACTCCGACAACTAACTATGGCTACACCTTC. This codes for CASSPTPTTNYGYTF.

DNA of the CDR3: TGTGCCAGCAGCCGGGGACTCTCCTCTGGGGCCAACGTCCTGACTTTC. It specifies CASSRGLSSGANVLTF. The chain has TRBV7-2 and TRBJ2-6; D may be TRBD2 (6 bases). V lost 5 bases, J lost 0 bases, and 11 bases lay in between. The CDR3 totals 16 residues. Germline CDR1 SGHTA, CDR2 FQGNSA.

This clonotype was found many times. J is TRBJ2-7 and V is TRBV27, with 7 bases matching TRBD1. The V gene's germline CDR1 is MNHEY and CDR2 SMNVEV (reference sequence). V lost 6 bases to trimming and J lost 8 bases; unmatched junction nucleotides: 13. The CDR3 contains 14 residues. The CDR3 here is CASSPSPGTVKQYF. CDR3 sequence (DNA): TGTGCCAGCAGCCCAAGTCCCGGGACAGTCAAGCAGTACTTC.

In this sample, this clonotype turned up many times. The chain couples TRBV6-2 or TRBV6-3 to TRBJ2-7, with D unresolved. The CDR3 spans 14 residues. V was shortened by 4 bases and J by 0 bases, with 10 bases between the two germline ends. Germline CDR1 and CDR2: MNHEY and SVGEGT. The DNA of the CDR3 is TGTGCCAGCAGTTCCCCGGCTGCCTCCTACGAGCAGTACTTC. Protein: CASSSPAASYEQYF.

The V and J genes are TRBV5-1 and TRBJ1-4; no clear D gene. Germline values: CDR1 SGHRS, CDR2 YFSETQ. V dropped 4 bases and J dropped 6 bases, with 13 bases sitting between them. The CDR3 length is 14 residues. The CDR3 here is CASSADTRDEKLFF. In DNA, the CDR3 is TGCGCCAGCAGCGCCGACACCCGCGATGAAAAACTGTTTTTT. The full variable domain, completed using reference TRBV5-1 and TRBJ1-4, is KAGVTQTPRYLIKTRGQQVTLSCSPISGHRSVSWYQQTPGQGLQFLFEYFSETQRNKGNFPGRFSGRQFSNSRSEMNVSTLELGDSALYLCASSADTRDEKLFFGSGTQLSVL.

The chain couples TRBV3-1 to TRBJ1-3, with 8 bases that match TRBD1. The CDR3 spans 16 residues. V lost 7 bases to trimming and J lost 4 bases; unmatched junction nucleotides: 12. Germline V gives CDR1 LGHDT, CDR2 YNNKEL (reference sequence). Here the CDR3 DNA reads TGTGCCAGCACGCCCCCCACAGGGGGTAGAGGAAACACCATATATTTT. It yields the protein CASTPPTGGRGNTIYF.

The chain has TRBV12-3 or TRBV12-4 and TRBJ2-3; the D call may be TRBD1 or TRBD2 (5 bases each). The CDR3 is 13 amino acids. V gave up 7 bases and J gave up 1 base, with 9 bases separating them. DNA of the CDR3: TGTGCCAGCACCGGGGCGGGCACAGATACGCAGTATTTT. Its protein is CASTGAGTDTQYF.

This clonotype was found a few times. The V gene is TRBV6-2 or TRBV6-3, the J gene TRBJ2-5, with D uncertain. The V gene lost 3 bases and the J gene lost 2 bases, with 4 bases spanning the gap. The germline gives CDR1 MNHEY, CDR2 SVGEGT. The CDR3 has 12 amino acids. As DNA, the CDR3 is TGTGCCAGCAGTTATGGACAAGAGACCCAGTACTTC. Its protein product is CASSYGQETQYF.

This clonotype has a count of ten or more. As DNA, the CDR3 is TGTGCCAGCAGTGATGGGGTCGGAGGGGGGACAGGTGACCCTAGCACAGATACGCAGTATTTT. As protein: CASSDGVGGGTGDPSTDTQYF. The rearrangement joins TRBV25-1 to TRBJ2-3, with TRBD1 identical over 8 bases. The junction had 20 bases not matched to a gene; V was cut back by 3 bases and J by 0 bases. From germline, CDR1 is MGHDK and CDR2 SYGVNS. The CDR3 has 21 residues.

In its sample, this clonotype was seen a few times. The chain couples TRBV5-1 to TRBJ2-4, with 9 nucleotides matching TRBD1. The CDR3 covers 16 residues. Germline values: CDR1 SGHRS, CDR2 YFSETQ. With 4 bases clipped from V and 2 bases from J, the junction kept 7 bases outside the gene matches. CDR3 DNA: TGCGCCAGCAGCCCGAGGACAGGGGACACCAAAAACATTCAGTACTTC. Amino acids: CASSPRTGDTKNIQYF.

This clonotype was counted only a few times. This sequence joins TRBV10-3 and TRBJ1-6, with D possibly being TRBD1 (5 bases). The ends were cut back, 8 bases at V and 8 bases at J, with 13 bases in the middle. This CDR3 has 13 amino acids. CDR1 is ENHRY and CDR2 is SYGVKD in the germline V gene. Written as DNA, the CDR3 is TGTGCCATCGGCGACCGGGGCGATTCACCCCTCCACTTT. It codes for CAIGDRGDSPLHF.

The V and J genes are TRBV28 and TRBJ2-7, with TRBD2 matching 12 bases. Losses at the gene ends were 6 bases for V and 7 bases for J; bases not matched to a gene: 10. Germline assignment: CDR1 MDHEN and CDR2 SYDVKM. The CDR3 sequence is 15 residues long. CDR3 in DNA: TGTGCCAGCAGAAATAGACTAGCGGGAGTTTGGGAGCAGTACTTC. Its protein product is CASRNRLAGVWEQYF.

The sample holds many counts of this clonotype. The chain carries TRBV28 and TRBJ1-2; 8 positions match TRBD1. The CDR3 is made up of 13 amino acids. Per germline, CDR1 MDHEN and CDR2 SYDVKM. J was trimmed by 7 bases and V by 5 bases; bases with no gene match: 6. CDR3 sequence reads: CASSGGQGGGYTF. DNA of the CDR3: TGTGCCAGCAGTGGCGGACAGGGTGGTGGCTACACCTTC.

Only a few counts were recorded for this clonotype. J is TRBJ1-2 and V is TRBV28, with TRBD1 matching over 8 bases. J lost 7 bases, V lost 2 bases, and 9 bases had no gene match. The CDR3 loop spans 15 amino acids. Germline CDR1 and CDR2: MDHEN and SYDVKM. Here the CDR3 reads CASSLTHQGAVGYTF. The CDR3 DNA follows: TGTGCCAGCAGTTTAACACATCAGGGGGCCGTTGGCTACACCTTC.

In this sample, this clonotype turned up a few times. The chain employs TRBV24-1 and TRBJ1-2, with 9 bases identical to TRBD1. The CDR3 spans 14 residues. Losses at the gene ends were 3 bases for V and 8 bases for J; bases not matched to a gene: 6. Germline CDR1 is KGHDR and CDR2 is SFDVKD. CDR3 in amino acids: CATSDTDRGEGYTF. CDR3 sequence (DNA): TGTGCCACCAGTGATACGGACAGGGGCGAGGGCTACACCTTC.

V and J are TRBV6-2 or TRBV6-3 and TRBJ2-5; 8 bases are a match to TRBD2. Trimming cost V 5 bases and J 4 bases; bases outside gene matches: 12. In germline, CDR1 is MNHEY, CDR2 SVGEGT. CDR3 length: 16 residues. The chain's CDR3 is CASSLGAGVIRETQYF. CDR3 nucleotides: TGTGCCAGCAGTCTGGGAGCGGGAGTCATACGAGAGACCCAGTACTTC.

The CDR3 spells CAARTMNTEAFF. The CDR3 DNA is TGTGCTGCACGAACCATGAACACTGAAGCTTTCTTT. The chain carries TRBV6-5 and TRBJ1-1; no definite D call. CDR1 and CDR2 (germline): MNHEY, SVGAGI. This CDR3 is 12 amino acids long.